This T cell receptor (beta chain) was recovered during a study of blood T cell repertoires in COVID-19. Authors' data handling: Reference gene primer amplification yielded estimated nucleated cell counts. Sequencing was performed with immunoSEQ multiplex PCR; in TCRdb, only in-frame clones are kept and a portion is missing. D and trimming come from the DNA, and the V and J calls and clone size come from that table. The sample shows approximately 250,000 clones, approximately 90% of them seen only once. Recovery meant two consecutive negative NP/OP PCR tests, professional clearance, or resolved symptoms. V shed 5 bases and J 4 bases; nucleotides not matched to a gene: 8. This CDR3 contains 15 residues. Germline-derived CDR1 and CDR2 are SGHTA and FQGNSA.

The sequenced sample was PBMCs or T cells enriched from blood (not recorded which). The TCR comes from a young woman who had recovered from COVID-19. The chain has TRBV7-2 and TRBJ1-1; TRBD1 matches 9 bases. The CDR3 sequence is CASSLRDRVVTEAFF. DNA for the CDR3: TGTGCCAGCAGCCTCCGGGACAGGGTTGTCACTGAAGCTTTCTTT.